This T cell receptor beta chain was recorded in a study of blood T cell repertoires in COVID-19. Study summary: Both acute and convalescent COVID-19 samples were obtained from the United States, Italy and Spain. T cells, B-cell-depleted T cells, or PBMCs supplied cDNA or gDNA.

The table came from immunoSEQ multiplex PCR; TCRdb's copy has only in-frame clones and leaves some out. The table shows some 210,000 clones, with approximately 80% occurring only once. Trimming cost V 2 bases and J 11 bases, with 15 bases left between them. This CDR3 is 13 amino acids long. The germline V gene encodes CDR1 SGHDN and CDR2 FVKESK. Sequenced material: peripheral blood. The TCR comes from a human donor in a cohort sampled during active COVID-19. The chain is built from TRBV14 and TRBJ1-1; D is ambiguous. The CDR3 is CASSQMGPREAFF. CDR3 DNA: TGTGCCAGCAGCCAAATGGGCCCCCGGGAGGCTTTCTTT.